This TCR beta chain is from a study of T cell changes during pregnancy in multiple sclerosis. Germline V gene lookup returns CDR1 LNHDA and CDR2 SQIVND (reference sequence). The CDR3 has 12 amino acids. Trimming removed 3 bases at V and 5 bases at J, with 7 bases between. The repertoire was sequenced with immunoSEQ multiplex PCR; TCRdb's copy has only in-frame clones and lacks some. The sample comprises 50,000 or so clones, 85% to 95% of which are singletons, and 0.35% to 0.45% rests with the top ten. The sample holds one count of this clone. Additional DNA sequences in this sample encode the identical CDR3.

V usage is TRBV19 and J usage is TRBJ1-2; D gene ambiguous. The TCR sequence derives from a female donor with multiple sclerosis, enrolled in a pregnancy study. This specimen consisted of CD4+ T cells from peripheral blood mononuclear cells, obtained before pregnancy. CDR3 in DNA: TGTGCCAGTAGTATTTCGGTTTATGGCTACACCTTC. This sequence encodes CASSISVYGYTF.